This record concerns one TCR beta chain sequence. Its antigen is unknown. This sample is drawn from a study of CD8+ T cells in alopecia areata. Study context: The SALT score measured affected scalp surface percentage in treated patients. Study-wide results and caveats: Clonality was higher in lesional than normal scalp, especially in alopecia totalis/universalis.

cDNA reverse transcribed from extracted RNA served as the sequencing template. Produced via immunoSEQ multiplex PCR; TCRdb's table is partial and in-frame only. Counted here are hundreds of thousands of clones, roughly 64% occurring once; the ten biggest clones make up roughly 1.8%. The V gene lost 5 bases and the J gene lost 3 bases, with 7 bases spanning the gap. Germline CDR1 and CDR2: MNHEY and SVGAGI. This CDR3 is 12 amino acids long. Described treatment: oral pan-JAK inhibitor, 5-10 mg twice daily. As part of sample collection, lesional scalp punch biopsies and peripheral blood were taken from alopecia areata patients.

V is TRBV6-5 and J is TRBJ2-5; the D is unclear. The sequencing used CD4+ T cells sorted from blood, collected at week 24, from a patient treated with tofacitinib. This receptor was identified in a human donor with alopecia areata. Here the CDR3 reads CASSRTKETQYF. CDR3 bases: TGTGCCAGCAGTCGCACCAAAGAGACCCAGTACTTC.